This TCR beta chain was captured by sequencing in a study of T cells after posttransplantation cyclophosphamide. Method: immunoSEQ multiplex PCR; TCRdb's copy keeps in-frame clones and lacks some. The sample has about 2,500 clones; around 85% are singletons. Busulfan-fludarabine conditioning, marrow transplant, and cyclophosphamide on days +3 and +4 were administered. Germline V gives CDR1 SEHNR, CDR2 FQNEAQ (reference sequence). CDR3 size: 12 residues. V trimming: 4 bases; J trimming: 7 bases; junction bases outside the gene matches: 3. This sequence was found in a male patient between 25 and 40 years old who received an allogeneic stem cell transplant from a related donor, was CMV-positive, and had acute GVHD only. Certain T cells may be donor cells from the graft. The V gene is TRBV7-9, the J gene TRBJ1-1; 7 bases agree with TRBD1. The sequenced sample was PBMCs, obtained after allogeneic stem cell transplant with posttransplant cyclophosphamide. In nucleotides, the CDR3 is TGTGCCAGCAGCTATGGACAGGTTGAAGCTTTCTTT. This sequence encodes CASSYGQVEAFF.